The TCR beta chain under discussion was sequenced for a study of blood T cells in healthy people across ages. Study findings and constraints: Observed TCR beta diversity per million T cells went down as age went up. This fall followed a roughly linear course with age. CMV status of donors was unknown, possibly confounding expanded clonotype changes. Diversity estimates from one million T cells were considered underestimates.

A second PCR of about 7 to 12 cycles used a sample-barcoded 5' primer and a J-beta primer mix. TCRdb re-analysed the 5' RACE reads in MiXCR, keeping a single row per CDR3 protein. The profile covers about a million distinct CDR3 sequences, with about two fifths appearing a single time and around 13% taken by the ten largest. As concerns this clonotype: Its target is unknown. A much larger clone lies a single base off, so this may be a read error.

In germline, CDR1 is MNHNY, CDR2 SVGAGI (reference sequence). This CDR3 comprises 13 residues. The V and J ends lost 6 bases and 2 bases respectively, with 10 bases between them. The clonotype was recovered from a young man in good health. V is TRBV6-6 and J is TRBJ1-2, with unresolved D. Sample: blood. The CDR3 sequence: CASSRIENYGYTF. CDR3 nucleotides: TGTGCCAGCAGCCGGATAGAAAACTATGGCTACACCTTC.